Listed here are 11 T cell receptor beta chains from one sample, sequenced in a study of control samples from healthy donors and cancer patients. Clones were sequenced by immunoSEQ multiplex PCR, and TCRdb holds only the in-frame ones, with some missing. The data contain 90,000 to 100,000 clones, approximately 80% of them seen just once; the ten biggest clones take up 10% to 13%. The specimen was blood. Receptors originate from a woman in her twenties or thirties in good health.

The chain joins TRBV2 to TRBJ2-3; 7 nucleotides match TRBD2. The CDR3 is made up of 17 amino acids. Per germline, CDR1 SNHLY and CDR2 FYNNEI. V dropped 6 bases and J dropped 0; count of bases not matched to a gene: 12. DNA of the CDR3: TGTGCCAGCAGAGGACTAGTTTTCGAGCCTAGCACAGATACGCAGTATTTT. This gives the protein CASRGLVFEPSTDTQYF.

V gene TRBV29-1 combines with J gene TRBJ2-1; TRBD1 aligns across 7 bases. Per the germline V gene, CDR1 is SQVTM and CDR2 is ANQGSEA. This CDR3 is built from 12 residues. Trimming removed 4 bases from V and 9 bases from J; junction bases left unmatched: 6. CDR3 sequence reads: CSVGPTGLEQFF. The CDR3 coding sequence is TGCAGCGTTGGCCCGACAGGGCTTGAGCAGTTCTTC.

This chain links TRBV5-1 with TRBJ2-3; weak D call: TRBD1 (6 bases). The V gene lost 5 bases and the J gene lost 6 bases, with 16 bases spanning the gap. Germline V gene sequence: CDR1 SGHRS, CDR2 YFSETQ. CDR3 length: 14 residues. Here the CDR3 DNA reads TGCGCCAGCAGTAACTCTAGACAGGCGGATACGCAGTATTTT. This codes for CASSNSRQADTQYF.

The DNA for the CDR3 is TGTGCCAGCAGCTTGGCCGAACTGGGACAGGAAGTTCCTGGCGGGAAGGGCTACACCTTC. Amino acid sequence: CASSLAELGQEVPGGKGYTF. The rearrangement uses TRBV5-5 and TRBJ1-2, with 8 bases that match TRBD1. With 0 bases clipped from V and 8 bases from J, the junction kept 24 bases outside the gene matches. The CDR3 sequence is 20 residues long. Germline CDR1 is SGHKS and CDR2 is YYEKEE (reference sequence). The variable domain in full, completed from reference TRBV5-5 and TRBJ1-2, reads DAGVTQSPTHLIKTRGQQVTLRCSPISGHKSVSWYQQVLGQGPQFIFQYYEKEERGRGNFPDRFSARQFPNYSSELNVNALLLGDSALYLCASSLAELGQEVPGGKGYTFGSGTRLTVV.

V and J are TRBV6-5 and TRBJ1-2; possibly TRBD1 for D (5 bases). The CDR3 has 13 amino acids. From germline, CDR1 is MNHEY and CDR2 SVGAGI. Trimming pared 6 bases from V and 8 bases from J, leaving 16 bases between. This chain's CDR3 is CASRGLGPTGYTF. Here the CDR3 DNA reads TGTGCCAGCAGGGGCTTGGGGCCGACAGGCTACACCTTC.

This chain connects TRBV6-5 to TRBJ2-5; 9 bases line up with TRBD1. This CDR3 contains 13 residues. Germline V gene sequence: CDR1 MNHEY, CDR2 SVGAGI. V gave up 8 bases and J gave up 2 bases; unmatched junction bases: 3. In DNA form, the CDR3 reads TGTGCCAGCGGGACAGGGCAACAAGAGACCCAGTACTTC. As protein: CASGTGQQETQYF.

This clone came up a few times. The V gene is TRBV21-1, the J gene TRBJ2-7; the DNA was not used to check the table's D call, TRBD1. TRBV21-1 is designated a pseudogene. The CDR3 has 15 residues. This chain's CDR3 is CASSNLGDRQNEQYF. The CDR3 region has the DNA TGTGCCAGCAGCAACCTGGGGGACAGACAGAACGAGCAGTACTTC.

V usage is TRBV19 and J usage is TRBJ1-4; D ambiguous. V shed 2 bases and J shed 8 bases, with 15 bases lying between them. Germline V gives CDR1 LNHDA, CDR2 SQIVND (reference sequence). There are 15 residues in the CDR3. The CDR3 sequence is CASSISGGNLEKLFF. DNA for the CDR3: TGTGCCAGTAGTATATCAGGCGGGAACCTAGAAAAACTGTTTTTT.

This clone is a singleton in its sample. The CDR3 sequence: CASSLVRGGSYEQYF. In nucleotides, the CDR3 is TGTGCCAGCAGCTTAGTGCGGGGTGGTTCCTACGAGCAGTACTTC. The chain uses TRBV7-2 and TRBJ2-7, with D tentatively TRBD2 (6 bases). Germline CDR1 and CDR2: SGHTA and FQGNSA. The V end was cut by 1 base, the J end by 1 base, with 11 bases between. The CDR3 is 15 residues long.

J is TRBJ1-3 and V is TRBV30; 7 bases match TRBD1. The CDR3 is made up of 16 amino acids. Trimming removed 0 bases from V and 4 bases from J; junction bases left unmatched: 9. From germline, CDR1 is GTSNPN and CDR2 SVGIG (reference sequence). The CDR3 region has the DNA TGTGCCTGGAGTGTACCGGCAGGGGGTCCCGGAAACACCATATATTTT. Its translation is CAWSVPAGGPGNTIYF.

The CDR3 sequence: CASSITATTEAFF. The CDR3, as DNA: TGTGCCAGTAGTATAACGGCGACCACTGAAGCTTTCTTT. The chain has TRBV19 and TRBJ1-1; D call uncertain. Trimming cost V 2 bases and J 4 bases, with 8 bases left between them. The CDR3 loop spans 13 amino acids. Germline V gene sequence: CDR1 LNHDA, CDR2 SQIVND (reference sequence).